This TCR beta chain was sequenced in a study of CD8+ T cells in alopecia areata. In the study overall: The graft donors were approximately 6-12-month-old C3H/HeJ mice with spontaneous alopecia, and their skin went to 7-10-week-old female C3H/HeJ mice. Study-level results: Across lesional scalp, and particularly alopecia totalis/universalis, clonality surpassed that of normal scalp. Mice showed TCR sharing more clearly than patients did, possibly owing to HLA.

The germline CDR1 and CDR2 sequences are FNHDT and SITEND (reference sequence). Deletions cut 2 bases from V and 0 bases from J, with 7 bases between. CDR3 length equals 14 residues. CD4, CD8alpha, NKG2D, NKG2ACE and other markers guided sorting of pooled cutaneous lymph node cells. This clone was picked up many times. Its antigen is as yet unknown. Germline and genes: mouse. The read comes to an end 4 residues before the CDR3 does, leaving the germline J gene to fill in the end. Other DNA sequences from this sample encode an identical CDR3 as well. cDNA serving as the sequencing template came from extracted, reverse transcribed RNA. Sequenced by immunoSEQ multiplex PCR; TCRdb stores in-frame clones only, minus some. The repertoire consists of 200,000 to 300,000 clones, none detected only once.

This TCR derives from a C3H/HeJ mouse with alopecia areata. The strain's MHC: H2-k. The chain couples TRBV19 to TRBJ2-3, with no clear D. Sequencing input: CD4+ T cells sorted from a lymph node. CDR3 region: CASSIPTSAETLYF. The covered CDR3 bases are TGTGCCAGCAGTATTCCCACTAGTGCAGAA.